The 3 T cell receptor beta chains in this list originate from one sample, sequenced in a study of cytomegalovirus exposure and HLA in healthy donors. PCR involved 60 Vbeta and 13 Jbeta primers. Sequencing used immunoSEQ multiplex PCR; TCRdb keeps in-frame clones, though not all of them. The sample has around 100,000 clones. The specimen sequenced was PBMCs. These receptors all come from a man between 35 and 55 years old in good health and CMV-seronegative.

This sequence joins TRBV5-7 and TRBJ2-5; 7 nucleotides align to TRBD1. TRBV5-7 is treated as an ORF (open reading frame) with a function not yet certain. The CDR3 runs to 17 residues. With 0 bases clipped from V and 0 bases from J, the junction kept 8 bases outside the gene matches. The CDR3 DNA is TGTGCCAGCAGCTTGGAACGGCGGACAGGAAACCAAGAGACCCAGTACTTC. It codes for CASSLERRTGNQETQYF.

As to this clone: One junction end does not reproduce the germline sequence, and a read error may be involved. V and J are TRBV18 and TRBJ2-1, with D possibly TRBD2 on 6 matching bases. CDR1 is KGHSH and CDR2 is LQKENI in the germline V gene. The CDR3 totals 13 residues. CDR3 nucleotides: TGTGCCAGCTCACCTAATGTGGAGGCTAGCGCGGTCTTC. Residues: CASSPNVEASAVF.

The chain combines TRBV2 with TRBJ1-1; weak D call: TRBD1 (5 bases). V shed 4 bases and J shed 4 bases, with 10 bases lying between them. The CDR3 totals 13 residues. CDR1 SNHLY and CDR2 FYNNEI come from the germline V gene. DNA of the CDR3: TGTGCCAGCAGTGTTCGGGGGATCACTGAAGCTTTCTTT. This codes for CASSVRGITEAFF.